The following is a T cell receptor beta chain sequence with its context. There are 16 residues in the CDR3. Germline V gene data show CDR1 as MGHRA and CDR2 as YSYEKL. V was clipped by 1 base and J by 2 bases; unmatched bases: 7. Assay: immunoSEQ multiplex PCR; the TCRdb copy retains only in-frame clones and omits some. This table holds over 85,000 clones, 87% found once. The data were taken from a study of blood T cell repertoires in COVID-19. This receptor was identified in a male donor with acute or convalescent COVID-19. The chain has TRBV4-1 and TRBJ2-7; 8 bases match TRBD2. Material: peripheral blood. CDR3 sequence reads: CASSQVPGGGTYEQYF. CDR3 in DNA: TGCGCCAGCAGCCAAGTCCCCGGGGGGGGGACCTACGAGCAGTACTTC.